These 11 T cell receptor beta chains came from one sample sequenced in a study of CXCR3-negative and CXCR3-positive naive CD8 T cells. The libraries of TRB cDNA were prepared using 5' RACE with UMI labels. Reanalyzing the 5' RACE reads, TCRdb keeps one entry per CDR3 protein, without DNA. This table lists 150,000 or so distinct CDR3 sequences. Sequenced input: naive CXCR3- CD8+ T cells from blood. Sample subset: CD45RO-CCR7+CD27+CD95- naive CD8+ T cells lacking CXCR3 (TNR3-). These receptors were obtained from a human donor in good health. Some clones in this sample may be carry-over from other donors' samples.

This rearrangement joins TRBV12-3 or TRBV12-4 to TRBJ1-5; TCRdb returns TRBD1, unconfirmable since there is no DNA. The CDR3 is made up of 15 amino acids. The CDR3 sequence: CASSFGGLSNQPQHF.

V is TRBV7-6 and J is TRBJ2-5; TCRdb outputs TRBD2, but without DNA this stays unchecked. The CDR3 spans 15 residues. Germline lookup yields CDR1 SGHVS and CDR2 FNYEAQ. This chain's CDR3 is CASSLELAGGETQYF.

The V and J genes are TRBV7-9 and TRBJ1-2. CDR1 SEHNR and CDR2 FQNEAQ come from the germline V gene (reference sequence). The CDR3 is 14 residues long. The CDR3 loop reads CASREGVTNYGYTF. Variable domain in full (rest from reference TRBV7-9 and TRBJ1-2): DTGVSQNPRHKITKRGQNVTFRCDPISEHNRLYWYRQTLGQGPEFLTYFQNEAQLEKSRLLSDRFSAERPKGSFSTLEIQRTEQGDSAMYLCASREGVTNYGYTFGSGTRLTVV.

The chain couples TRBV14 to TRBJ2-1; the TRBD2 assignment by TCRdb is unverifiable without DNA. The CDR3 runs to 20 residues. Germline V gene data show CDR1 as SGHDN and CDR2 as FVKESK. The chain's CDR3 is CASSQIKREAMNGSYNEQFF.

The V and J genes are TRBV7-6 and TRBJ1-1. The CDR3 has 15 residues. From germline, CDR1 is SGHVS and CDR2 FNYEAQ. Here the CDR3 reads CASSLSEAGNTEAFF.

CDR3 sequence: CSVEAMLPGTQYF. The rearrangement joins TRBV29-1 to TRBJ2-5; TCRdb picks TRBD2, but there is no DNA to check that call. Germline CDR1 and CDR2: SQVTM and ANQGSEA. CDR3 size: 13 residues.

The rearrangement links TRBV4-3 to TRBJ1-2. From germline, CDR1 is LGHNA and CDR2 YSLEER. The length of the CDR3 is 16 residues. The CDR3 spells CASSQGVGGQGYGYTF.

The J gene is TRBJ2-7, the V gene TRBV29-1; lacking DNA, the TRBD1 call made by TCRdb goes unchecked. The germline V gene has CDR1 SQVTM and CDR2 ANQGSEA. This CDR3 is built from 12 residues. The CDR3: CSVESGWGEQYF.

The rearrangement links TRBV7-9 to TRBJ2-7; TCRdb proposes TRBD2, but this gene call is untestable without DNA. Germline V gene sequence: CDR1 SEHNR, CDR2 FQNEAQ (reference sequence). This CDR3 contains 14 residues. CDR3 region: CASSSRDSSYEQYF.

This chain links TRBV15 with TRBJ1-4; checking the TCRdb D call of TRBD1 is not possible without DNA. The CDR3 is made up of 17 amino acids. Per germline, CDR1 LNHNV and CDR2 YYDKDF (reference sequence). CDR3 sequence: CATSRDLQGGRREKLFF.

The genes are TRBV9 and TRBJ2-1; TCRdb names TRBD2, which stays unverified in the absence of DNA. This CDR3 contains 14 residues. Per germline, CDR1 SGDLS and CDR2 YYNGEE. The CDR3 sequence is CASSVVSGVDEQFF.